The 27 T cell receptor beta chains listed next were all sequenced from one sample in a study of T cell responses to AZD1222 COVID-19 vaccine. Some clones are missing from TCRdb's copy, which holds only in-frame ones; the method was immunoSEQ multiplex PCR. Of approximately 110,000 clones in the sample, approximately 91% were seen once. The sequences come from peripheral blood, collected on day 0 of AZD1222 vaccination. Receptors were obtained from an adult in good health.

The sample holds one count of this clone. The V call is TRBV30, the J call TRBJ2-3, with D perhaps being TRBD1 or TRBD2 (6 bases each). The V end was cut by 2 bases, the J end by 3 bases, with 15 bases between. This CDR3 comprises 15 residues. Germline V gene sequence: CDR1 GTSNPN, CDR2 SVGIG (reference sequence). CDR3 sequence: CAWSRGGLRTDTQYF. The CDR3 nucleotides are TGTGCCTGGAGTCGTGGGGGGCTAAGGACAGATACGCAGTATTTT.

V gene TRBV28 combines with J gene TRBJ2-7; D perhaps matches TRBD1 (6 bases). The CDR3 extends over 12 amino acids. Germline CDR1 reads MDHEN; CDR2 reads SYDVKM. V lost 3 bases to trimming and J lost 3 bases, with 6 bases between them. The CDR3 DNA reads TGTGCCAGCAGTTTGACAGGCTACGAGCAGTACTTC. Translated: CASSLTGYEQYF.

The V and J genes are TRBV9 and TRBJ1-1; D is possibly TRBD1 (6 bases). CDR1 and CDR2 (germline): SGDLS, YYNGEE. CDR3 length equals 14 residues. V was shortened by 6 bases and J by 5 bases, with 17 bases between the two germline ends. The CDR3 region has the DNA TGTGCCAGCAAGACCCCCCAGGGGTGGACTGAAGCTTTCTTT. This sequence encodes CASKTPQGWTEAFF.

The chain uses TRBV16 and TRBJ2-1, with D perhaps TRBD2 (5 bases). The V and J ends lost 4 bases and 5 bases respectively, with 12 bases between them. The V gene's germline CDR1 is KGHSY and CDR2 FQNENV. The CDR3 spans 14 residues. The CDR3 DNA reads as TGTGCCAGCAGCCCCCGGGTAGCGCACAATGAGCAGTTCTTC. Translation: CASSPRVAHNEQFF.

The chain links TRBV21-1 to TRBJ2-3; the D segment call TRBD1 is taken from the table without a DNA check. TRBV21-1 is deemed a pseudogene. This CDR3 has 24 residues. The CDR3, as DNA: TGTGCCAGCAGCAAAAACAGGGACAGGTCACGGGCCCCCCTAGAACCGTCCTCCACAGATACGCAGTATTTT. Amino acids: CASSKNRDRSRAPLEPSSTDTQYF.

CDR3 DNA: TGCGCCAGCAGTGAGTCCAGTGGGTTTTTAAGCGGCAGCTCCTACAATGAGCAGTTCTTC. Amino acid sequence: CASSESSGFLSGSSYNEQFF. The rearrangement links TRBV10-2 to TRBJ2-1; TRBD2 is a possible D gene (5 bases). This CDR3 region has 20 residues. Trimming stripped 0 bases from V and 0 bases from J, with 21 bases between. Germline CDR1 reads WSHSY; CDR2 reads SAAADI.

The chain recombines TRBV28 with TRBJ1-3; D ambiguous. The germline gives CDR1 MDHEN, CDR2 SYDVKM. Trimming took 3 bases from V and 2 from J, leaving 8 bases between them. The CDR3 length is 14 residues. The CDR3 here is CASSFRGPGNTIYF. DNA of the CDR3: TGTGCCAGCAGTTTTCGGGGTCCTGGAAACACCATATATTTT. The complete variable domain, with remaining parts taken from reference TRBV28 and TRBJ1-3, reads DVKVTQSSRYLVKRTGEKVFLECVQDMDHENMFWYRQDPGLGLRLIYFSYDVKMKEKGDIPEGYSVSREKKERFSLILESASTNQTSMYLCASSFRGPGNTIYFGEGSWLTVV.

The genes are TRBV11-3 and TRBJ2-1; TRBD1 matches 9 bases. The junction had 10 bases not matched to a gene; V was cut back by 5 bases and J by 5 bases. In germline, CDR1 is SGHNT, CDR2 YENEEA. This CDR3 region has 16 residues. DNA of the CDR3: TGTGCCAGCAGCCACCTGGGACAGGGAGTCCACAATGAGCAGTTCTTC. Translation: CASSHLGQGVHNEQFF.

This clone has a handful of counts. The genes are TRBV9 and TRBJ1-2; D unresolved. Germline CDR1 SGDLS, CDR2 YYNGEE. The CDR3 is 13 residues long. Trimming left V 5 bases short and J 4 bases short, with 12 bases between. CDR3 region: CASSSGLTYGYTF. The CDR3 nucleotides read TGTGCCAGCAGTTCCGGACTGACCTATGGCTACACCTTC.

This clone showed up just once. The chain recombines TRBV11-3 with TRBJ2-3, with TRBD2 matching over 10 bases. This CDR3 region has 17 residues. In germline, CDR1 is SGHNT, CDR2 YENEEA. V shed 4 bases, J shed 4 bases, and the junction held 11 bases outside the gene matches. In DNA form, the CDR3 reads TGTGCCAGCAGCTCCACAGGTCTTAGCGGGAGGTCAGATACGCAGTATTTT. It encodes CASSSTGLSGRSDTQYF.

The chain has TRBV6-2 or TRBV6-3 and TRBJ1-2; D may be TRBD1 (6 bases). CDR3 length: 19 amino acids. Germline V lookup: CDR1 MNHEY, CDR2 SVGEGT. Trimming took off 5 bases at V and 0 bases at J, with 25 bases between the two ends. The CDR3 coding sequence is TGTGCCAGCAGTCGTCGGGGTGGGGGCACTTGGAAAGCTAACTATGGCTACACCTTC. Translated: CASSRRGGGTWKANYGYTF.

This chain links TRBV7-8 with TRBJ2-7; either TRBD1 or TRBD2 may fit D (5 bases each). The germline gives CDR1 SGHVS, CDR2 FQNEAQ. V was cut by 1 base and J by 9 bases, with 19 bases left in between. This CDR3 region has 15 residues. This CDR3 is CASSLEPGSLGGQYV. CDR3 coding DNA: TGTGCCAGCAGCTTAGAGCCAGGAAGCCTTGGGGGGCAGTACGTC.

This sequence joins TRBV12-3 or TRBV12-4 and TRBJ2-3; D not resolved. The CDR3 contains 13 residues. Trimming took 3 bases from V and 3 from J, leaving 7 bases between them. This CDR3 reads CASSFFRTDTQYF. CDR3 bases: TGTGCCAGCAGTTTCTTCAGGACAGATACGCAGTATTTT.

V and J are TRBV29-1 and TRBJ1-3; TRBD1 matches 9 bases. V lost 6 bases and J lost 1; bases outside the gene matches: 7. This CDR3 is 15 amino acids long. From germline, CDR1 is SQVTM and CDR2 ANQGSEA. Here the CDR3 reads CSVRKGQGSGNTIYF. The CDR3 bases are TGCAGCGTCCGGAAGGGACAGGGATCTGGAAACACCATATATTTT.

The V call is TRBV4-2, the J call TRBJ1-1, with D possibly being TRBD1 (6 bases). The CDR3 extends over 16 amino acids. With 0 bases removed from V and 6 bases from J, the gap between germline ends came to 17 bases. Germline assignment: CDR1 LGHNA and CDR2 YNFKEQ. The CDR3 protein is CASSQDLQSGGAEAFF. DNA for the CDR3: TGTGCCAGCAGCCAAGATCTACAGTCCGGGGGCGCTGAAGCTTTCTTT.

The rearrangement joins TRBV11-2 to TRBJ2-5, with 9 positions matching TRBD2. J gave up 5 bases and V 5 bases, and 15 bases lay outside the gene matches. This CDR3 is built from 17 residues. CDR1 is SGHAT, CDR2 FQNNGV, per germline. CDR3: CASSRISGLARWETQYF. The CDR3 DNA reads TGTGCCAGCAGCCGTATCTCCGGACTAGCGAGATGGGAGACCCAGTACTTC.

CDR3 protein: CASSLGTAPGYGYTF. The DNA of the CDR3 is TGCGCCAGCAGCTTGGGCACAGCCCCCGGCTATGGCTACACCTTC. The chain combines TRBV5-1 with TRBJ1-2; D is unresolved. The CDR3 has 15 residues. Germline CDR1 is SGHRS and CDR2 is YFSETQ. The V and J ends lost 0 bases and 4 bases respectively, with 13 bases between them. The variable domain in full, with the rest retrieved from reference TRBV5-1 and TRBJ1-2, is KAGVTQTPRYLIKTRGQQVTLSCSPISGHRSVSWYQQTPGQGLQFLFEYFSETQRNKGNFPGRFSGRQFSNSRSEMNVSTLELGDSALYLCASSLGTAPGYGYTFGSGTRLTVV.

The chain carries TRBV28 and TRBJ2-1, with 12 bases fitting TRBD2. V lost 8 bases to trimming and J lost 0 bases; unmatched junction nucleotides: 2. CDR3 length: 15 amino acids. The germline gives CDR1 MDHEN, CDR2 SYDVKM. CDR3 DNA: TGTGCCAGCCTGGGACTAGCGGGCTCCTACAATGAGCAGTTCTTC. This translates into CASLGLAGSYNEQFF.

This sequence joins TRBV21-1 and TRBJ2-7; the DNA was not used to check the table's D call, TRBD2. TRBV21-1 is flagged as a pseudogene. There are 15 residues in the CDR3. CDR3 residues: CASILGEASSYEQYV. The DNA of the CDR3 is TGTGCCAGCATCCTAGGAGAGGCGAGCTCCTACGAGCAGTACGTC.

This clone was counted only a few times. CDR3 in DNA: TGTGCCAGCAGCTGGGACAGGGGTGGAACTGAAGCTTTCTTT. The encoded protein is CASSWDRGGTEAFF. V usage is TRBV11-1 and J usage is TRBJ1-1; 10 bases are shared with TRBD1. Unmatched junction bases numbered 4, after V lost 4 bases and J lost 5 bases. This CDR3 comprises 14 residues. Germline V gene data show CDR1 as SGHAT and CDR2 as FQDESV (reference sequence).

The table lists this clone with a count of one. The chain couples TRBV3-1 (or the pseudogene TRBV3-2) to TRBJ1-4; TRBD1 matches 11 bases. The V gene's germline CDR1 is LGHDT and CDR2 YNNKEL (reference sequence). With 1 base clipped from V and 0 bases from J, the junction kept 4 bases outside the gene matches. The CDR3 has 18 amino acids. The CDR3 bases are TGTGCCAGCAGCCAAGCCCGGGGACAGGGGGCAACTAATGAAAAACTGTTTTTT. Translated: CASSQARGQGATNEKLFF.

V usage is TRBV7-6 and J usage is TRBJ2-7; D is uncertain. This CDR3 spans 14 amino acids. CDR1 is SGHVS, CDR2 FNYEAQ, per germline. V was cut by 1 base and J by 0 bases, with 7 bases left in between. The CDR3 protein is CASSLDSNSYEQYF. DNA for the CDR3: TGTGCCAGCAGCTTAGACTCCAACTCCTACGAGCAGTACTTC.

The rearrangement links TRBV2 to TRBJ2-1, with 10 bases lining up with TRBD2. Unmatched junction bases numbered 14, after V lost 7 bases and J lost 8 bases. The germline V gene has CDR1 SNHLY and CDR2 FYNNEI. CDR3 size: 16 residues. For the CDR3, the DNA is TGTGCCAGCACCCAAGATAGGCTAGCGGGAGTACATGAGCAGTTCTTC. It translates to CASTQDRLAGVHEQFF.

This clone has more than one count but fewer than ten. The CDR3 protein is CASSLGGRPNAGELFF. CDR3 nucleotides: TGTGCCAGCAGCTTAGGGGGCAGACCGAATGCCGGGGAGCTGTTTTTT. J is TRBJ2-2 and V is TRBV11-3, with a possible D match to TRBD1 (5 bases). CDR1 SGHNT and CDR2 YENEEA come from the germline V gene. The CDR3 contains 16 residues. V lost 1 base and J lost 6, with 15 bases in between. Full variable domain (rest looked up from reference TRBV11-3 and TRBJ2-2): EAGVVQSPRYKIIEKKQPVAFWCNPISGHNTLYWYLQNLGQGPELLIRYENEEAVDDSQLPKDRFSAERLKGVDSTLKIQPAELGDSAVYLCASSLGGRPNAGELFFGEGSRLTVL.

The CDR3 nucleotides are TGTGCCAGCGCCTGGGGAGCCGGCTATGGCTACACCTTC. It translates to CASAWGAGYGYTF. V usage is TRBV11-1 and J usage is TRBJ1-2, with unresolved D. Trimming cost V 8 bases and J 4 bases, with 14 bases left between them. CDR3 length equals 13 residues. In germline, CDR1 is SGHAT, CDR2 FQDESV (reference sequence).

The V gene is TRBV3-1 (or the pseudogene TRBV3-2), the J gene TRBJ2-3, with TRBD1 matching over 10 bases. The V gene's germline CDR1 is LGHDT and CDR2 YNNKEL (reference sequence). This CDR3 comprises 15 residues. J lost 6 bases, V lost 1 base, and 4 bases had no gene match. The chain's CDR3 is CASSQGTGGSDTQYF. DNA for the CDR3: TGTGCCAGCAGCCAAGGGACAGGGGGTAGTGATACGCAGTATTTT.

CDR3 sequence (DNA): TGTGCCACAAACAGGGAACTAAACTCCTACGAGCAGTACGTC. It encodes CATNRELNSYEQYV. The rearrangement links TRBV6-5 to TRBJ2-7; D is perhaps TRBD1 (6 bases). CDR3 length equals 14 residues. Germline V gives CDR1 MNHEY, CDR2 SVGAGI. V was clipped by 10 bases and J by 0 bases, with 16 bases between them.